Sequencing of this TCR beta chain was carried out in a study of T cell responses to AZD1222 COVID-19 vaccine. Study-level information: Second-dose intervals near 4 or 12 weeks were combined.

The CDR3 consists of 15 residues. Germline V gene data show CDR1 as MNHEY and CDR2 as SVGEGT. The V segment lost 6 bases and the J segment 9 bases; nucleotides outside the gene matches: 8. Details on this clone: The target antigen is unknown.

Assay: immunoSEQ multiplex PCR; the TCRdb copy retains only in-frame clones and omits some. This table holds roughly 140,000 clones, about 90% found once. Notes on the study in general: Only five or six people who got AZD1222 tested seropositive at baseline. In a largely white British group with more females than males, clonal diversity was possibly underestimated. It was only after the peak T cell response that any repertoires were sampled.

This sequence was found in an adult in good health. The sample here was peripheral blood, taken on day 0 of AZD1222 vaccination. This sequence joins TRBV6-2 or TRBV6-3 and TRBJ1-6, with 10 bases that match TRBD1. DNA of the CDR3: TGTGCCAGCAGCCCAGGGGGGACAGGGGCTTCACCCCTCCACTTT. Encoded protein: CASSPGGTGASPLHF.